This T cell receptor beta chain was found in a study of cytomegalovirus exposure and HLA in healthy donors. Findings and limits, study-wide: Beyond CMV serostatus, there was no information to go on about immune exposure.

To note about this clone: Its specificity is not known.

V was clipped by 4 bases and J by 10 bases, with 10 bases between them. CDR3 size: 10 residues. Germline loops: CDR1 SQVTM, CDR2 ANQGSEA. 60 Vbeta and 13 Jbeta primers were used in PCR. The table came from immunoSEQ multiplex PCR; TCRdb's copy has only in-frame clones and leaves some out. The sample has about 82,000 clones, 70% to 90% seen once. Specimen: PBMCs. This chain links TRBV29-1 with TRBJ1-1; D unresolved. The source of this sequence is a man aged 18 to 30 in good health and CMV-seronegative. Written as DNA, the CDR3 is TGCAGCGTTGGTAAGGGAGGAGCTTTCTTT. Translated: CSVGKGGAFF.